A single sample is the source of the 24 T cell receptor beta chains below, sequenced in a study of vaccination effects on CD4 cells after COVID-19. Before sequencing took place, the ViraFEST assay used viral peptide pools to expand antigen-specific CD4+ T cells. Having been cultured for 9 to 11 days, the cells underwent CD4+ T cell isolation. Two doses of either BNT162b2 or mRNA-1273 were given to each participant. Here immunoSEQ multiplex PCR was the method, and the copy in TCRdb shows in-frame clones only, minus some. The table lists 23,000 or so clones, approximately 80% of them singletons, with about 5% in the top ten. For these receptors, no antigen is known. Material: CD4+ T cells from PBMCs cultured with SARS-CoV-2 spike peptides, obtained after COVID-19 vaccination. All receptors come from a human donor who received a COVID-19 vaccine. Some clones in this sample may be carry-over from other donors' samples.

The chain couples TRBV18 to TRBJ2-7; maybe TRBD2 (5 bases). CDR1 is KGHSH, CDR2 LQKENI, per germline. The CDR3 runs to 13 residues. Deletions cut 5 bases from V and 5 bases from J, with 13 bases between. This CDR3 reads CASSSNNGDEQYV. The CDR3 DNA reads TGTGCCAGCTCATCGAACAACGGGGACGAGCAGTACGTC.

This chain uses TRBV7-2 with TRBJ2-7; D not resolved. V lost 2 bases, J lost 4 bases, and 9 bases lay in between. CDR3 size: 13 residues. Per the germline V gene, CDR1 is SGHTA and CDR2 is FQGNSA. CDR3 amino acids: CASSLQDGYEQYV. The CDR3 DNA follows: TGTGCCAGCAGCTTACAAGACGGGTACGAGCAGTACGTC.

V usage is TRBV4-1 and J usage is TRBJ1-5; D may be TRBD1 (6 bases). CDR3 length: 16 amino acids. Germline assignment: CDR1 MGHRA and CDR2 YSYEKL. V was shortened by 4 bases and J by 3 bases, with 16 bases between the two germline ends. Written as DNA, the CDR3 is TGCGCCAGCAGCCGAAGAACGGGGGCTTCCAATCAGCCCCAGCATTTT. This sequence encodes CASSRRTGASNQPQHF.

This chain uses TRBV7-8 with TRBJ1-1; 7 bases are a match to TRBD1. CDR1 and CDR2 from the germline V gene are SGHVS and FQNEAQ. The J segment lost 4 bases and the V segment lost 0 bases, leaving 5 bases of the junction unmatched. The CDR3 runs 15 residues. The CDR3 spells CASSLASGGFTEAFF. CDR3 nucleotide sequence: TGTGCCAGCAGCTTAGCGTCAGGGGGGTTCACTGAAGCTTTCTTT.

The chain joins TRBV10-1 to TRBJ2-5, with 9 bases matching TRBD2. J was trimmed by 2 bases and V by 5 bases; bases with no gene match: 3. This CDR3 has 14 amino acids. Germline-derived CDR1 and CDR2 are WNHNN and SYGVQD (reference sequence). As DNA, the CDR3 is TGCGCCAGCAGTAACAGCGGGGGGCAAGAGACCCAGTACTTC. Residues: CASSNSGGQETQYF.

This clone occurred a few times. The chain is built from TRBV6-5 and TRBJ1-2, with D perhaps matching TRBD1 (6 bases). V was clipped by 2 bases and J by 0 bases, with 10 bases between them. There are 15 residues in the CDR3. Germline-derived CDR1 and CDR2 are MNHEY and SVGAGI. CDR3 coding DNA: TGTGCCAGCAGTTACGGGGGGGCCGCTAACTATGGCTACACCTTC. It encodes CASSYGGAANYGYTF.

The rearrangement uses TRBV2 and TRBJ1-1; D is unclear. Germline lookup yields CDR1 SNHLY and CDR2 FYNNEI. CDR3 size: 13 residues. V lost 7 bases, J lost 0 bases, and 9 bases lay in between. In DNA form, the CDR3 reads TGTGCCAGCAAGCAGCTGGTGAACACTGAAGCTTTCTTT. This codes for CASKQLVNTEAFF.

The V and J genes are TRBV19 and TRBJ1-2, with 7 bases fitting TRBD1. The CDR3 extends over 13 amino acids. V dropped 1 base and J dropped 4; count of bases not matched to a gene: 0. CDR1 and CDR2 from the germline V gene are LNHDA and SQIVND (reference sequence). In nucleotides, the CDR3 is TGTGCCAGTAGTATAGCAGGGGGCTATGGCTACACCTTC. Its protein product is CASSIAGGYGYTF.

The J gene is TRBJ2-7, the V gene TRBV6-1, with 10 positions matching TRBD2. Germline V CDR1 and CDR2: MNHNS, SASEGT. J was trimmed by 1 base and V by 4 bases; bases with no gene match: 7. The CDR3 loop spans 16 amino acids. The CDR3 DNA follows: TGTGCCAGCAGTGGCATAGCGGGGGGCACGTCCTACGAGCAGTACGTC. It is translated as CASSGIAGGTSYEQYV.

The chain uses TRBV12-3 or TRBV12-4 and TRBJ1-3; D unclear. The CDR3 runs 13 residues. Trimming removed 6 bases at V and 2 bases at J, with 8 bases between. CDR3 DNA: TGTGCCAGCAGCAAAAGAGCTGGAAACACCATATATTTT. It translates to CASSKRAGNTIYF.

The sample holds a few counts of this clone. The chain is built from TRBV7-9 and TRBJ1-2; 8 bases map to TRBD1. Germline V lookup: CDR1 SEHNR, CDR2 FQNEAQ (reference sequence). This CDR3 spans 16 amino acids. The V segment lost 5 bases and the J segment 8 bases; nucleotides outside the gene matches: 16. CDR3 DNA sequence: TGTGCCAGCAGCGAGAAGAGACAGGGGATGGGAGGCGGCTACACCTTC. Encoded protein: CASSEKRQGMGGGYTF.

The gene calls are TRBV5-1 and TRBJ1-1; 7 bases are shared with TRBD1. With 0 bases clipped from V and 3 bases from J, the junction kept 2 bases outside the gene matches. In germline, CDR1 is SGHRS, CDR2 YFSETQ. There are 14 residues in the CDR3. Written as DNA, the CDR3 is TGCGCCAGCAGCTTGGTTACAGGGGACACTGAAGCTTTCTTT. Its protein is CASSLVTGDTEAFF.

The CDR3 protein is CASSQVEVRTEAFF. As DNA, the CDR3 is TGTGCCAGCAGCCAAGTTGAGGTGAGGACTGAAGCTTTCTTT. The rearrangement uses TRBV3-1 (or the pseudogene TRBV3-2) and TRBJ1-1; D call uncertain. Germline V CDR1 and CDR2: LGHDT, YNNKEL (reference sequence). The CDR3 spans 14 residues. Trimming shortened V by 1 base and J by 5 bases, and 11 bases separated the two germline ends.

The genes are TRBV24-1 and TRBJ2-5, with 7 nucleotides matching TRBD1. The CDR3 sequence is 11 residues long. The germline V gene encodes CDR1 KGHDR and CDR2 SFDVKD. V shed 11 bases and J 5 bases; nucleotides not matched to a gene: 4. CDR3 sequence reads: CAKMTGETQYF. In DNA form, the CDR3 reads TGTGCCAAGATGACAGGGGAGACCCAGTACTTC.

The V gene is TRBV18, the J gene TRBJ2-1, with a tentative D call TRBD2 (6 bases). The germline V gene has CDR1 KGHSH and CDR2 LQKENI. The CDR3 loop spans 15 amino acids. V gave up 3 bases and J gave up 3 bases, with 12 bases separating them. CDR3 loop: CASSPQLAGYNEQFF. The CDR3 DNA follows: TGTGCCAGCTCACCCCAACTAGCCGGCTACAATGAGCAGTTCTTC.

J is TRBJ1-1 and V is TRBV27; D not certain. Between the trimmed V and J ends, which lost 3 bases and 3 bases, there was a span of 11 bases. The CDR3 spans 14 residues. Looked up from germline, CDR1 is MNHEY and CDR2 is SMNVEV (reference sequence). The CDR3 is CASSFKAGYTEAFF. DNA of the CDR3: TGTGCCAGCAGTTTTAAGGCTGGTTACACTGAAGCTTTCTTT.

The chain is built from TRBV7-3 and TRBJ1-5; 8 bases fit TRBD1. This CDR3 has 13 residues. CDR1 and CDR2 (germline): SGHTA, FQGTGA. J lost 7 bases, V lost 5 bases, and 4 bases had no gene match. The CDR3 sequence: CASSTDRGQPQHF. Written as DNA, the CDR3 is TGTGCCAGCAGCACCGACAGGGGCCAGCCCCAGCATTTT.

The rearrangement links TRBV4-2 to TRBJ2-5; 15 positions agree with TRBD2. This CDR3 has 18 amino acids. CDR1 is LGHNA, CDR2 YNFKEQ, per germline. Trimming took 0 bases from V and 5 from J; bases not matched to a gene: 7. The CDR3 nucleotides are TGTGCCAGCAGCCAAGATGGACTAGCGGGGGGGCACAGGGAGACCCAGTACTTC. This gives the protein CASSQDGLAGGHRETQYF.

This clone was seen a handful of times. The chain employs TRBV5-1 and TRBJ1-6, with D unclear. The germline V gene encodes CDR1 SGHRS and CDR2 YFSETQ. There are 14 residues in the CDR3. The ends were cut back, 1 base at V and 11 bases at J, with 13 bases in the middle. CDR3: CASSLQVPEAPLHF. The CDR3 DNA sequence: TGCGCCAGCAGCTTGCAGGTACCGGAGGCACCCCTCCACTTT.

The rearrangement joins TRBV29-1 to TRBJ1-4, with D perhaps matching TRBD1 (5 bases). V was cut by 7 bases and J by 7 bases, with 19 bases left in between. The CDR3 consists of 14 residues. Per germline, CDR1 SQVTM and CDR2 ANQGSEA. The CDR3 nucleotides read TGCAGCGCATTAAGTAGGGGATTAGGTGAAAAACTGTTTTTT. Translation: CSALSRGLGEKLFF.

By proportion, this clone is medium-sized. Here the CDR3 DNA reads TGTGCCAGCAGTATTGGGACAGGACGGAGAGATACGCAGTATTTT. This sequence encodes CASSIGTGRRDTQYF. The chain joins TRBV2 to TRBJ2-3; TRBD1 matches at 8 bases. The CDR3 extends over 15 amino acids. V gave up 5 bases and J gave up 5 bases; unmatched junction bases: 9. Per germline, CDR1 SNHLY and CDR2 FYNNEI.

The rearrangement links TRBV9 to TRBJ1-3, with 11 nucleotides matching TRBD1. Germline V CDR1 and CDR2: SGDLS, YYNGEE. J lost 4 bases, V lost 3 bases, and 6 bases had no gene match. This CDR3 contains 16 residues. The chain's CDR3 is CASSAWTGGSGNTIYF. CDR3 nucleotides: TGTGCCAGCAGCGCCTGGACAGGGGGCTCAGGAAACACCATATATTTT.

The V gene is TRBV7-2, the J gene TRBJ1-1; tentatively, D is TRBD1 (5 bases). Trimming took 5 bases from V and 8 from J, leaving 15 bases between them. CDR3 length: 13 residues. CDR1 and CDR2 from the germline V gene are SGHTA and FQGNSA. DNA of the CDR3: TGTGCCAGCAGCGACCGACAGCCGGGGGAAGCTTTCTTT. Translating it yields CASSDRQPGEAFF.

The chain joins TRBV18 to TRBJ2-1, with no clear D. The CDR3 sequence is 12 residues long. Trimming stripped 3 bases from V and 10 bases from J, with 10 bases between. Germline CDR1 reads KGHSH; CDR2 reads LQKENI. CDR3 bases: TGTGCCAGCTCACCCTACCTTGGCGAGCAGTTCTTC. Amino acids: CASSPYLGEQFF.